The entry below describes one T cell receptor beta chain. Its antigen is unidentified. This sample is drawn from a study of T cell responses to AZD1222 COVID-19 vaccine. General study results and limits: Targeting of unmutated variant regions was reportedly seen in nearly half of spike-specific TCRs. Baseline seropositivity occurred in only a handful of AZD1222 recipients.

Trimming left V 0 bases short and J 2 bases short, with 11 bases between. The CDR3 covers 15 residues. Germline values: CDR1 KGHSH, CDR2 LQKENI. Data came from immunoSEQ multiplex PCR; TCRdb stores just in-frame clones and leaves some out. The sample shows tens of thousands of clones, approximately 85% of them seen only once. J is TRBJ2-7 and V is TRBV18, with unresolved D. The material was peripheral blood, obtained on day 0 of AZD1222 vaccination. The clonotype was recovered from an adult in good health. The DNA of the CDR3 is TGTGCCAGCTCACCACCGGTCCAGGCTACCTACGAGCAGTACTTC. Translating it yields CASSPPVQATYEQYF.